This T cell receptor beta chain comes out of a study of CD8 T cells in ankylosing spondylitis. Study-level findings and limits: Matched ankylosing spondylitis synovial fluid reportedly contained a significantly enriched population of disease-linked clones. What appeared characteristic of ankylosing spondylitis blood was a TCR beta motif of eight highly homologous variants.

The CDR3 has 14 amino acids. V lost 0 bases to trimming and J lost 5 bases, with 11 bases between them. Germline V gene sequence: CDR1 SGHRS, CDR2 YFSETQ. This clonotype was observed a few times. The target antigen is unknown. Generation of TCR beta libraries employed quantitative 5'-RACE incorporating molecular barcodes. TCRdb redid the calling of the 5' RACE reads with MiXCR, one entry per CDR3 protein. The sample records approximately 220,000 distinct CDR3 sequences, about a quarter being singletons. The chain has TRBV5-1 and TRBJ2-5; D is ambiguous. The sample comprised blood, either unsorted or a sorted T cell fraction (not recorded which). The origin of this receptor is a male donor with ankylosing spondylitis or in good health (not recorded which). The CDR3 here is CASSLDLGQETQYF. CDR3 bases: TGCGCCAGCAGCTTGGATTTGGGTCAGGAGACCCAGTACTTC.